The text below deals with one T cell receptor (beta chain). This entry is derived from a study of blood T cell repertoires in COVID-19. The data were produced by immunoSEQ multiplex PCR, yet TCRdb's version contains in-frame clones alone and is incomplete. Among about 240,000 clones listed, 82% were seen once. The TCR was taken from a woman aged 60-70 years with active or convalescent COVID-19. Input material: peripheral blood.

DNA of the CDR3: TGTGCCAGCAGCTACAACAGGGGGACTGAAGCTTTCTTT. It is translated as CASSYNRGTEAFF. The chain couples TRBV7-8 to TRBJ1-1, with 8 bases aligning to TRBD1. This CDR3 has 13 residues. Germline CDR1 is SGHVS and CDR2 is FQNEAQ. V was clipped by 4 bases and J by 5 bases; unmatched bases: 3.